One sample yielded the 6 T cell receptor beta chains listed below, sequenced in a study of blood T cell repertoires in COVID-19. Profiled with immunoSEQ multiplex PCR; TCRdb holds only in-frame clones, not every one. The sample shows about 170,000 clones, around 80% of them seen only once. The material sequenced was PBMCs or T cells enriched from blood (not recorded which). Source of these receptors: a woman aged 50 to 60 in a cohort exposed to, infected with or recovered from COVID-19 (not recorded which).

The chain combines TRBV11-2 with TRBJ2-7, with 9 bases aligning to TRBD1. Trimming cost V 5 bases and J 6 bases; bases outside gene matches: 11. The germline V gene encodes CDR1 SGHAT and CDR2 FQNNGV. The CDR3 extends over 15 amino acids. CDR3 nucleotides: TGTGCCAGCAGCCGAGGCCTTGGGGACAGGGTCGAGCAGTACTTC. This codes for CASSRGLGDRVEQYF.

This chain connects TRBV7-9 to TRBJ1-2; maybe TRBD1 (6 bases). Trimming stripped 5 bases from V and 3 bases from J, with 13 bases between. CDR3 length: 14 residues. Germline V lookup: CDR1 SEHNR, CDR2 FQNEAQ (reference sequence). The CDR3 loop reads CASSAPDSYYGYTF. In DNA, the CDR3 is TGTGCCAGCAGCGCGCCGGACAGTTACTATGGCTACACCTTC.

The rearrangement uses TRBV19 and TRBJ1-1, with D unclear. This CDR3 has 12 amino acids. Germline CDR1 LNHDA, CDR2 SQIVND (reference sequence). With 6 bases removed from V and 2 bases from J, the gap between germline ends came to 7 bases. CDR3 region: CASREGNTEAFF. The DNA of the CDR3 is TGTGCCAGTAGGGAGGGCAACACTGAAGCTTTCTTT.

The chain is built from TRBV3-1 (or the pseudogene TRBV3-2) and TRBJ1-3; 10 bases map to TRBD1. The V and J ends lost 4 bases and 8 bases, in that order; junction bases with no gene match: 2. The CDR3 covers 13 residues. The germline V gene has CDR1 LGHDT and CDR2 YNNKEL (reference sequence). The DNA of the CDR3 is TGTGCCAGCAGCCGGGACAGGGGTGACACCATATATTTT. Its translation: CASSRDRGDTIYF.

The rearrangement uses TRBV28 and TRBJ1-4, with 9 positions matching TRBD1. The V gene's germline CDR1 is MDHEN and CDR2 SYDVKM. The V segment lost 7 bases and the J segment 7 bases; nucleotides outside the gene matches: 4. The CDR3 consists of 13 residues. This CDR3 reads CASMGQGPEKLFF. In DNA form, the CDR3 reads TGTGCCAGCATGGGACAGGGACCTGAAAAACTGTTTTTT.

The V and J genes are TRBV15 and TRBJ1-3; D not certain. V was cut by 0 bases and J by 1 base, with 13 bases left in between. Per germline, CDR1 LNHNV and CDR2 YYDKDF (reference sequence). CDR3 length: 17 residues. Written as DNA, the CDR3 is TGTGCCACCAGCAGAGATCGAGGAGGAACTTCTGGAAACACCATATATTTT. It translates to CATSRDRGGTSGNTIYF.